This record covers a single T cell receptor (beta chain). These data come from a study of tumor-infiltrating lymphocytes in oesophageal squamous cell carcinoma. MiXCR was run by TCRdb on the PCR reads, yielding one entry per CDR3 protein. This table has about 22,000 distinct CDR3 sequences, approximately 40% appearing once. The CDR3 is made up of 15 amino acids. Germline V gives CDR1 SGHTA, CDR2 FQGTGA. The chain combines TRBV7-3 with TRBJ2-5, with D perhaps TRBD1 (5 bases). Gene TRBJ2-1 matches the end of the DNA better, so the J call may be wrong. Input material: esophageal tumor tissue. The receptor's source is a male donor with esophageal squamous cell carcinoma. The CDR3 region is CASSKTETNRNEQFF. The CDR3 coding sequence is TGTGCCAGCAGCAAGACAGAAACTAATAGGAATGAGCAGTTCTTC.